Listed below are T cell receptor beta chains from one sample, sequenced in a study of blood T cell repertoires in COVID-19. The repertoire was sequenced with immunoSEQ multiplex PCR; TCRdb's copy has only in-frame clones and lacks some. Among 250,000 to 300,000 clones listed, nearly 90% were seen once. Material for sequencing was PBMCs or T cells enriched from blood (not recorded which). Receptors were obtained from a woman aged 25-40 years who had recovered from COVID-19. The CDR3 runs from the conserved cysteine through the conserved F or W.

j_call | v_call | cdr3_length | cdr3_aa
TRBJ1-1 | TRBV12-3/TRBV12-4 | 13 | CASRAGGYTEAFF
TRBJ2-2 | TRBV7-2 | 16 | CASSFRPRQYTGELFF
TRBJ1-5 | TRBV5-6 | 13 | CASSLHRGQPQHF
TRBJ2-5 | TRBV28 | 13 | CASSSVQGETQYF
TRBJ2-1 | TRBV9 | 11 | CASSQLGEQFF
TRBJ1-2 | TRBV7-2 | 14 | CASSLDAGNYGYTF
TRBJ2-3 | TRBV7-9 | 17 | CASSLTVVKVAADTQYF
TRBJ1-2 | TRBV28 | 14 | CASGEGWQGSGYTF
TRBJ1-1 | TRBV30 | 13 | CAWSQGLYTEAFF
TRBJ2-2 | TRBV6-2/TRBV6-3 | 15 | CASSYSTLSTGELFF
TRBJ1-1 | TRBV13 | 13 | CASSAGRAIRAFF
TRBJ1-2 | TRBV18 | 11 | CASSGGYGYTF
TRBJ2-1 | TRBV7-6 | 13 | CASSLATTDEQFF
TRBJ1-2 | TRBV19 | 15 | CASSFPDRAGYGYTF
TRBJ1-3 | TRBV9 | 13 | CASRKGGGNTIYF
TRBJ1-5 | TRBV4-1 | 17 | CASSQDRSRGLRQPQHF
TRBJ1-1 | TRBV7-2 | 15 | CASSLTLTVVREAFF
TRBJ1-3 | TRBV19 | 14 | CASSMGQNGNTIYF
TRBJ2-7 | TRBV19 | 14 | CASSQGRGTYEQYF
TRBJ1-2 | TRBV5-1 | 14 | CASSFSGGSYGYTF
TRBJ1-6 | TRBV19 | 13 | CASSGQNVSPLHF
TRBJ1-1 | TRBV5-1 | 18 | CASSRWTGESGSMTEAFF
TRBJ2-1 | TRBV2 | 14 | CASRLRGAEDEQFF
TRBJ2-3 | TRBV9 | 13 | CASRGGAGDTQYF
TRBJ2-3 | TRBV5-5 | 14 | CASSLDRVVDTQYF
TRBJ1-1 | TRBV30 | 15 | CAWSVGTLGSAPAFF
TRBJ2-7 | TRBV4-2 | 15 | CASSQGFGVGYEQYF
TRBJ2-7 | TRBV7-2 | 16 | CASSLDSGGSSYEQYF
TRBJ2-7 | TRBV6-5 | 15 | CASSYRGTNPYEQYF
TRBJ1-1 | TRBV11-3 | 20 | CASSLDLGETGGKGGTEAFF
TRBJ2-5 | TRBV5-1 | 14 | CASSKAGRQETQYF
TRBJ2-2 | TRBV28 | 15 | CANTGGPRGTGELFF
TRBJ1-3 | TRBV27 | 17 | CASSLTAGATLGNTIYF
TRBJ1-1 | TRBV11-2 | 13 | CASSTQGAASAFF
TRBJ1-2 | TRBV12-3/TRBV12-4 | 13 | CASSPGTVDGYTF
TRBJ1-5 | TRBV27 | 14 | CASSPRGGGEPQHF
TRBJ2-7 | TRBV11-3 | 15 | CASSYGQAGAYEQYF
TRBJ1-1 | TRBV18 | 13 | CASSPDLNTEAFF
TRBJ2-7 | TRBV28 | 13 | CASRTDLVYEQYF
TRBJ1-1 | TRBV11-2 | 16 | CASSIGSGVLNTEAFF
TRBJ1-1 | TRBV28 | 14 | CASSLGVGSAEAFF
TRBJ1-1 | TRBV19 | 17 | CASSLRGRAGPNTEAFF
TRBJ2-5 | TRBV28 | 14 | CASRDTMYQETQYF
TRBJ2-1 | TRBV5-4 | 15 | CASSLGLADDLEQFF
TRBJ2-3 | TRBV5-5 | 16 | CASIKLVGRRGDTQYF